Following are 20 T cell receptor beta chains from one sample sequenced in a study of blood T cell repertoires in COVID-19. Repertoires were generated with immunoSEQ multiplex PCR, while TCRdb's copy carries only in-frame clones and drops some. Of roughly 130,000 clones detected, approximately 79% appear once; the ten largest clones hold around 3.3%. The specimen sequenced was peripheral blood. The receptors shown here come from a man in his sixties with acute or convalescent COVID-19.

Here the CDR3 reads CASATPGETQYF. The DNA for the CDR3 is TGTGCCAGCGCGACCCCAGGGGAGACCCAGTACTTC. J is TRBJ2-5 and V is TRBV2, with D tentatively TRBD1 (5 bases). CDR1 and CDR2 from the germline V gene are SNHLY and FYNNEI. The CDR3 contains 12 residues. Trimming stripped 8 bases from V and 5 bases from J, with 12 bases between. The variable domain in full, completed from reference TRBV2 and TRBJ2-5, reads EPEVTQTPSHQVTQMGQEVILRCVPISNHLYFYWYRQILGQKVEFLVSFYNNEISEKSEIFDDQFSVERPDGSNFTLKIRSTKLEDSAMYFCASATPGETQYFGPGTRLLVL.

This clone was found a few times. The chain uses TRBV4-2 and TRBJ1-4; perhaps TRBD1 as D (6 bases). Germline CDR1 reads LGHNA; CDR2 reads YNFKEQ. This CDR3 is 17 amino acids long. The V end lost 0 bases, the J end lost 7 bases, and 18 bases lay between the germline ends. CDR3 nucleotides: TGTGCCAGCAGCCAAGACTCGAGGGGGAGGGCTGGTGAAAAACTGTTTTTT. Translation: CASSQDSRGRAGEKLFF.

The CDR3 DNA reads TGTGCCAGCAGGCCCCGGCGCACTACCGACAATGAGCAGTTCTTC. It specifies CASRPRRTTDNEQFF. The gene calls are TRBV21-1 and TRBJ2-1; the D call of TRBD2 is as the table states it, not checked on the DNA. TRBV21-1 has pseudogene status. This CDR3 is built from 15 residues.

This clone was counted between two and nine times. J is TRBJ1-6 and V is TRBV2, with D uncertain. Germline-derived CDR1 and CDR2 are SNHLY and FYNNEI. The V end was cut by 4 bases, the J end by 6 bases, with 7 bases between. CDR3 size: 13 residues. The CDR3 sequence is CASSVGFNSPLHF. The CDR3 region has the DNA TGTGCCAGCAGTGTGGGCTTTAATTCACCCCTCCACTTT.

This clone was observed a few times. The CDR3 nucleotides are TGTGCCAGCAGCCGGGATACAGGGGACAATCAGCCCCAGCATTTT. Its protein product is CASSRDTGDNQPQHF. The V gene is TRBV9, the J gene TRBJ1-5, with 7 bases fitting TRBD1. The V gene's germline CDR1 is SGDLS and CDR2 YYNGEE. This CDR3 has 15 amino acids. The junction had 7 bases not matched to a gene; V was cut back by 4 bases and J by 3 bases.

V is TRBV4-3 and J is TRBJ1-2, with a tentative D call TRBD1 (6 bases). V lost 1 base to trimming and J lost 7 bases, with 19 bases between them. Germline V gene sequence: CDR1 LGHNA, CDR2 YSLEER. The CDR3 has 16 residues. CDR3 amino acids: CASSQGGGGAGLGYTF. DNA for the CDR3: TGCGCCAGCAGCCAAGGCGGCGGGGGGGCCGGACTTGGCTACACCTTC.

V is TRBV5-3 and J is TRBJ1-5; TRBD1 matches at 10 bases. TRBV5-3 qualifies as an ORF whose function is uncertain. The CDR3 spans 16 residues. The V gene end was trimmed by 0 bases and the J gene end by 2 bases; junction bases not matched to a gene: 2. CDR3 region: CARSLGQGARNQPQHF. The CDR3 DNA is TGTGCCAGAAGCTTGGGACAGGGGGCTCGCAATCAGCCCCAGCATTTT.

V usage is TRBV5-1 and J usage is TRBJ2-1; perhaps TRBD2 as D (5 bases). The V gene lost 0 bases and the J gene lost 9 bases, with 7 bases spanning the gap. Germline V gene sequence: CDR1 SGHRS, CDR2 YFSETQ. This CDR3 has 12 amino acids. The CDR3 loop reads CASSLDSGEQFF. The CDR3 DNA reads TGCGCCAGCAGCTTGGACAGCGGTGAGCAGTTCTTC.

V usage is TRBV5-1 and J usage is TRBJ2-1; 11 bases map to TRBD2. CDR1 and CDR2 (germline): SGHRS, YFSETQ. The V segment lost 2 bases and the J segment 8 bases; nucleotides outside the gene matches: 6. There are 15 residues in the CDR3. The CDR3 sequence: CASSFQLAGADEQFF. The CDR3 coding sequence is TGCGCCAGCAGCTTCCAACTAGCGGGAGCGGATGAGCAGTTCTTC.

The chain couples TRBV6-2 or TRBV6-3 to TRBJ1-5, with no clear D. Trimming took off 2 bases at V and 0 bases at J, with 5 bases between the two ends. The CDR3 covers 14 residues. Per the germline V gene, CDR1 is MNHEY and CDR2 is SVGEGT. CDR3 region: CASSYTSSNQPQHF. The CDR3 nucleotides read TGTGCCAGCAGTTACACTTCTAGCAATCAGCCCCAGCATTTT.

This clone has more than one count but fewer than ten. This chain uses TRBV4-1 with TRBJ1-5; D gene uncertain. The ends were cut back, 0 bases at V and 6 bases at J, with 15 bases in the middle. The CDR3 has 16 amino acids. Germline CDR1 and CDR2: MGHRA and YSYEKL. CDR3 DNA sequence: TGCGCCAGCAGCCAAGATTGGGGAGTCGGGCGTCAGCCCCAGCATTTT. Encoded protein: CASSQDWGVGRQPQHF.

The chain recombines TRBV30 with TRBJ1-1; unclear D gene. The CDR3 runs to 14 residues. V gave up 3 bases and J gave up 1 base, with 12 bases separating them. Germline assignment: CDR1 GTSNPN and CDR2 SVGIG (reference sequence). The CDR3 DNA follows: TGTGCCTGGAGCACCGGGATCACGAACACTGAAGCTTTCTTT. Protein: CAWSTGITNTEAFF. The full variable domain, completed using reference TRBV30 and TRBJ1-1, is SQTIHQWPATLVQPVGSPLSLECTVEGTSNPNLYWYRQAAGRGLQLLFYSVGIGQISSEVPQNLSASRPQDRQFILSSKKLLLSDSGFYLCAWSTGITNTEAFFGQGTRLTVV.

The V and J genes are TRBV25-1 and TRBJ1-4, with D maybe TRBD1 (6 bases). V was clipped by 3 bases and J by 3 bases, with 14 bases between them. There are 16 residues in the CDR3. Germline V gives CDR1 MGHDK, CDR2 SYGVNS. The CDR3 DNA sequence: TGTGCCAGCAGTGATCTTACCGGGACATCTAATGAAAAACTGTTTTTT. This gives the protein CASSDLTGTSNEKLFF.

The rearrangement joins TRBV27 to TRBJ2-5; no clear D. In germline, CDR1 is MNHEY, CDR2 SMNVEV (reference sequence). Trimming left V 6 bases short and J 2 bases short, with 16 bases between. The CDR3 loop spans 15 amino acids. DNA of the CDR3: TGTGCCAGCAGCCCCGGTTCGGTTGCTCAAGAGACCCAGTACTTC. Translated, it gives CASSPGSVAQETQYF.

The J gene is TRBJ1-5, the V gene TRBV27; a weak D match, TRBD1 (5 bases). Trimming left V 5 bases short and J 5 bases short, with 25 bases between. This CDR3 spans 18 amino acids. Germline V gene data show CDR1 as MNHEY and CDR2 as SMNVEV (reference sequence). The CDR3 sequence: CASSPRASGVRGDQPQHF. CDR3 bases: TGTGCCAGCAGTCCCCGGGCGTCCGGCGTCCGGGGGGATCAGCCCCAGCATTTT.

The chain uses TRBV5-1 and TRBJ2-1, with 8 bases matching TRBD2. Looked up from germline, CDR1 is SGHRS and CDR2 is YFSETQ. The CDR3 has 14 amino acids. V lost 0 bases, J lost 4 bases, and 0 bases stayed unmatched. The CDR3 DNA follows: TGCGCCAGCAGCTTGGTAGCGGGGTACAATGAGCAGTTCTTC. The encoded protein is CASSLVAGYNEQFF.

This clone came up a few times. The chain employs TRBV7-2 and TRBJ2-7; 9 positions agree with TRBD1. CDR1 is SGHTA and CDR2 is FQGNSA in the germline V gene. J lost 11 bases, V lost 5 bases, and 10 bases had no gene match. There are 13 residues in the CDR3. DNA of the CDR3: TGTGCCAGCAGCCCACGGACAGGGGAGCAAGAGTACTTC. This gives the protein CASSPRTGEQEYF.

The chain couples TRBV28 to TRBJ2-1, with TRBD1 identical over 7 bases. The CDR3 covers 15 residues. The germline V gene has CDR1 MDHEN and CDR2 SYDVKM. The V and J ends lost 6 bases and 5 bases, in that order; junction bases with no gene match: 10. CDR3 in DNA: TGTGCCAGCAGCCGACGCCGGGACAGTCACAATGAGCAGTTCTTC. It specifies CASSRRRDSHNEQFF.

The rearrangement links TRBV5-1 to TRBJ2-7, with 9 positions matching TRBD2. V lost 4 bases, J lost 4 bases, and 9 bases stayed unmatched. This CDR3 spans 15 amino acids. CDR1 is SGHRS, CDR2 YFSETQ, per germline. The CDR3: CASSPLAGIRYEQYF. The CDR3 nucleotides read TGCGCCAGCAGCCCTCTAGCGGGAATTCGGTACGAGCAGTACTTC.

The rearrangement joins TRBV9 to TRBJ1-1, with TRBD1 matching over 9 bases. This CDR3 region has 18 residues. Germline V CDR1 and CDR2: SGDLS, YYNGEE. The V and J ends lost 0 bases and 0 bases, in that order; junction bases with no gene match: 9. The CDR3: CASSVGTGAETMNTEAFF. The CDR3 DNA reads TGTGCCAGCAGCGTAGGGACAGGGGCCGAGACCATGAACACTGAAGCTTTCTTT.